One and the same sample provided the 30 T cell receptor beta chains below, sequenced in a study of blood T cell repertoires in COVID-19. Repertoires were generated with immunoSEQ multiplex PCR, while TCRdb's copy carries only in-frame clones and drops some. The data show some 490,000 clones, around nine tenths seen once. Sequenced material: PBMCs or T cells enriched from blood (not recorded which). The receptors stem from a woman aged 55-75 years who had recovered from COVID-19.

The CDR3 sequence: CASSAGGIANVLTF. The CDR3 region has the DNA TGTGCCAGCAGCGCAGGGGGAATAGCCAACGTCCTGACTTTC. The chain links TRBV6-5 to TRBJ2-6; 7 bases match TRBD1. Germline CDR1 and CDR2: MNHEY and SVGAGI. This CDR3 spans 14 amino acids. V lost 6 bases to trimming and J lost 7 bases; unmatched junction nucleotides: 6.

V is TRBV10-3 and J is TRBJ2-5, with D possibly matching TRBD2 (6 bases). The CDR3 runs to 15 residues. In germline, CDR1 is ENHRY, CDR2 SYGVKD. Deletions cut 6 bases from V and 2 bases from J, with 16 bases between. DNA of the CDR3: TGTGCCATCAGGGCCCGGGACTTGTTACAAGAGACCCAGTACTTC. Translated, it gives CAIRARDLLQETQYF.

This sequence joins TRBV19 and TRBJ1-6, with 7 positions matching TRBD1. Germline loops: CDR1 LNHDA, CDR2 SQIVND (reference sequence). With 7 bases clipped from V and 5 bases from J, the junction kept 8 bases outside the gene matches. CDR3 length: 15 amino acids. The CDR3 sequence: CASNPLQGNNSPLHF. The DNA for the CDR3 is TGTGCCAGTAACCCTCTACAGGGGAATAATTCACCCCTCCACTTT.

This chain uses TRBV18 with TRBJ1-3; TRBD1 aligns across 7 bases. Germline V CDR1 and CDR2: KGHSH, LQKENI. V shed 2 bases, J shed 0 bases, and the junction held 4 bases outside the gene matches. CDR3 length: 16 residues. The DNA of the CDR3 is TGTGCCAGCTCACCAGGGACAGCTGTCTCTGGAAACACCATATATTTT. It translates to CASSPGTAVSGNTIYF.

This chain uses TRBV4-1 with TRBJ2-2; D may be TRBD2 (5 bases). This CDR3 has 15 amino acids. From germline, CDR1 is MGHRA and CDR2 YSYEKL. The V and J ends lost 0 bases and 7 bases respectively, with 12 bases between them. DNA of the CDR3: TGCGCCAGCAGCCAAGAACCCGGAGGAGGCGGGGAGCTGTTTTTT. This codes for CASSQEPGGGGELFF.

The chain employs TRBV2 and TRBJ2-5; 12 bases match TRBD1. CDR3 size: 14 residues. CDR1 and CDR2 from the germline V gene are SNHLY and FYNNEI. The J segment lost 5 bases and the V segment lost 6 bases, leaving 4 bases of the junction unmatched. CDR3 sequence (DNA): TGTGCCAGCAGGGGACAGGGGGCGCAGGAGACCCAGTACTTC. Translated: CASRGQGAQETQYF.

The chain links TRBV6-1 to TRBJ2-3; no reliable D call. V was trimmed by 0 bases and J by 5 bases, leaving 6 bases between them. The CDR3 is made up of 13 amino acids. CDR1 is MNHNS and CDR2 is SASEGT in the germline V gene. The CDR3 protein is CASSEALRDTQYF. The CDR3 coding sequence is TGTGCCAGCAGTGAAGCGCTAAGAGATACGCAGTATTTT.

This clone turned up a few times. The chain employs TRBV30 and TRBJ1-1, with 7 nucleotides matching TRBD1. Germline CDR1 GTSNPN, CDR2 SVGIG (reference sequence). The CDR3 has 11 residues. V lost 3 bases, J lost 8 bases, and 3 bases stayed unmatched. CDR3 bases: TGTGCCTGGAGACGACAGGGCGAAGCTTTCTTT. Its protein is CAWRRQGEAFF.

The rearrangement uses TRBV10-3 and TRBJ2-5; D gene uncertain. Germline values: CDR1 ENHRY, CDR2 SYGVKD. The CDR3 consists of 15 residues. Deletions cut 0 bases from V and 0 bases from J, with 8 bases between. CDR3 DNA sequence: TGTGCCATCAGTGAGTCGAGATCGAACCAAGAGACCCAGTACTTC. Translating it yields CAISESRSNQETQYF.

The chain recombines TRBV5-4 with TRBJ2-3, with 7 positions matching TRBD1. The CDR3 totals 16 residues. The germline V gene has CDR1 SGHNT and CDR2 YYREEE (reference sequence). V gave up 3 bases and J gave up 4 bases; unmatched junction bases: 11. This CDR3 is CASSWGLIGGADTQYF. CDR3 coding DNA: TGTGCCAGCAGCTGGGGGCTGATAGGGGGCGCAGATACGCAGTATTTT.

V and J are TRBV18 and TRBJ2-5; the D gene is possibly TRBD1 (6 bases). This CDR3 has 13 amino acids. CDR1 KGHSH and CDR2 LQKENI come from the germline V gene. Trimming stripped 3 bases from V and 5 bases from J, with 10 bases between. CDR3 sequence: CASSPPGVETQYF. The CDR3 DNA sequence: TGTGCCAGCTCACCCCCAGGGGTGGAGACCCAGTACTTC.

The chain joins TRBV6-1 to TRBJ2-3; weak D call: TRBD2 (6 bases). Germline CDR1 MNHNS, CDR2 SASEGT. The ends were cut back, 1 base at V and 4 bases at J, with 18 bases in the middle. CDR3 length equals 17 residues. CDR3 bases: TGTGCCAGCAGTGAAGACCCAAACCTATGGGGGGCAGATACGCAGTATTTT. This gives the protein CASSEDPNLWGADTQYF.

J is TRBJ1-1 and V is TRBV6-1; unclear D gene. V dropped 2 bases and J dropped 1 base, with 11 bases sitting between them. The CDR3 extends over 15 amino acids. Germline values: CDR1 MNHNS, CDR2 SASEGT. The CDR3 nucleotides are TGTGCCAGCAGTGAAAAGGTGGCAGGGAACACTGAAGCTTTCTTT. It codes for CASSEKVAGNTEAFF.

The V gene is TRBV5-5, the J gene TRBJ1-2, with 9 bases matching TRBD1. Germline V gene lookup returns CDR1 SGHKS and CDR2 YYEKEE (reference sequence). The CDR3 runs to 16 residues. The J segment lost 4 bases and the V segment lost 3 bases, leaving 10 bases of the junction unmatched. CDR3 DNA: TGTGCCAGCAGCTCAGGACAGGGGACGCGGGGCTATGGCTACACCTTC. Residues: CASSSGQGTRGYGYTF.

The chain joins TRBV9 to TRBJ2-3; 12 bases are a match to TRBD1. The germline V gene has CDR1 SGDLS and CDR2 YYNGEE. The V and J ends lost 4 bases and 5 bases, in that order; junction bases with no gene match: 11. This CDR3 has 17 residues. CDR3 loop: CASSSPRDRGLEDTQYF. CDR3 nucleotide sequence: TGTGCCAGCAGCTCTCCCAGGGACAGGGGGCTGGAAGATACGCAGTATTTT.

The rearrangement joins TRBV5-5 to TRBJ2-1; D gene uncertain. Trimming pared 2 bases from V and 6 bases from J, leaving 3 bases between. The CDR3 extends over 11 amino acids. Germline CDR1 reads SGHKS; CDR2 reads YYEKEE (reference sequence). The CDR3 protein is CASSFGNEQFF. The CDR3 DNA sequence: TGTGCCAGCAGCTTCGGCAATGAGCAGTTCTTC.

The rearrangement joins TRBV7-8 to TRBJ2-5; 7 bases map to TRBD2. This CDR3 is 17 amino acids long. V dropped 5 bases and J dropped 5; count of bases not matched to a gene: 17. Germline CDR1 reads SGHVS; CDR2 reads FQNEAQ. The CDR3 here is CASSDPPLAVGRETQYF. CDR3 DNA sequence: TGTGCCAGCAGCGACCCGCCCCTAGCGGTAGGGCGGGAGACCCAGTACTTC.

This chain connects TRBV5-6 to TRBJ2-2; 8 nucleotides match TRBD1. This CDR3 contains 16 residues. CDR1 is SGHDT and CDR2 is YYEEEE in the germline V gene. After removal of 4 bases from V and 6 bases from J, the junction contained 11 bases not matched to a gene. CDR3 sequence reads: CASSGNRGLAPGELFF. The CDR3, as DNA: TGTGCCAGCAGCGGGAACAGGGGGTTGGCGCCCGGGGAGCTGTTTTTT.

This clone occurred once. The sample has other DNA sequences that encode this CDR3 too. This rearrangement joins TRBV24-1 to TRBJ2-1; a weak D match, TRBD1 (7 bases). V was shortened by 2 bases and J by 0 bases, with 10 bases between the two germline ends. Germline V gene lookup returns CDR1 KGHDR and CDR2 SFDVKD. The CDR3 loop spans 16 amino acids. The CDR3 loop is CATSDSGGSSYNEQFF. Written as DNA, the CDR3 is TGTGCCACCAGTGATTCAGGGGGGAGCTCCTACAATGAGCAGTTCTTC.

This chain joins TRBV10-3 and TRBJ2-3, with 16 bases matching TRBD2. The germline gives CDR1 ENHRY, CDR2 SYGVKD. V lost 4 bases, J lost 4 bases, and 17 bases stayed unmatched. The CDR3 loop spans 21 amino acids. CDR3 loop: CAISGVPGLAGGPRSADTQYF. DNA for the CDR3: TGTGCCATCAGTGGCGTCCCGGGACTAGCGGGGGGGCCGAGGTCCGCAGATACGCAGTATTTT.

This sequence joins TRBV2 and TRBJ2-1, with TRBD2 matching over 7 bases. V lost 4 bases, J lost 5 bases, and 5 bases stayed unmatched. This CDR3 has 14 residues. The germline gives CDR1 SNHLY, CDR2 FYNNEI. This CDR3 is CASSVRGENNEQFF. CDR3 DNA sequence: TGTGCCAGCAGTGTACGGGGGGAAAACAATGAGCAGTTCTTC.

The chain is built from TRBV29-1 and TRBJ1-3, with TRBD1 matching 9 bases. This CDR3 spans 17 amino acids. From germline, CDR1 is SQVTM and CDR2 ANQGSEA. The junction had 11 bases not matched to a gene; V was cut back by 4 bases and J by 1 base. CDR3 region: CSVAIVQGAGSGNTIYF. Written as DNA, the CDR3 is TGCAGCGTTGCGATAGTACAGGGGGCAGGATCTGGAAACACCATATATTTT.

The genes are TRBV6-5 and TRBJ1-1, with TRBD1 identical over 7 bases. V gave up 2 bases and J gave up 1 base; unmatched junction bases: 4. The CDR3 contains 15 residues. Looked up from germline, CDR1 is MNHEY and CDR2 is SVGAGI. The CDR3: CASSYDRVWNTEAFF. The CDR3 nucleotides read TGTGCCAGCAGTTACGACAGGGTTTGGAACACTGAAGCTTTCTTT.

The V and J genes are TRBV15 and TRBJ2-3, with D possibly matching TRBD1 (6 bases). Trimming shortened V by 7 bases and J by 0 bases, and 17 bases separated the two germline ends. This CDR3 spans 16 amino acids. Germline V lookup: CDR1 LNHNV, CDR2 YYDKDF (reference sequence). The CDR3 here is CATNSRAGVSTDTQYF. CDR3 nucleotide sequence: TGTGCCACCAACAGTAGGGCAGGGGTGAGCACAGATACGCAGTATTTT.

This chain connects TRBV27 to TRBJ1-5; no reliable D call. CDR1 MNHEY and CDR2 SMNVEV come from the germline V gene (reference sequence). V lost 6 bases and J 4 bases, leaving 19 bases between the germline ends. The CDR3 loop spans 16 amino acids. The CDR3 here is CASSSVGGSNNQPQHF. CDR3 sequence (DNA): TGTGCCAGCAGCTCCGTCGGAGGGAGCAATAATCAGCCCCAGCATTTT.

The chain joins TRBV2 to TRBJ2-2, with D uncertain. Germline lookup yields CDR1 SNHLY and CDR2 FYNNEI. The CDR3 is 17 amino acids. Trimming took 6 bases from V and 8 from J, leaving 25 bases between them. The CDR3 DNA is TGTGCCAGCAGCCAAGCCAAGTCGCTCTCATTTGCGGGGGAGCTGTTTTTT. Its translation: CASSQAKSLSFAGELFF.

This chain uses TRBV19 with TRBJ1-5; TRBD1 aligns across 8 bases. Trimming removed 6 bases from V and 0 bases from J; junction bases left unmatched: 4. CDR1 and CDR2 from the germline V gene are LNHDA and SQIVND (reference sequence). The CDR3 has 15 amino acids. CDR3 sequence: CASSPGQVSNQPQHF. The DNA of the CDR3 is TGTGCCAGTAGCCCGGGACAGGTTAGCAATCAGCCCCAGCATTTT.

The chain uses TRBV18 and TRBJ1-1, with 8 bases lining up with TRBD1. The CDR3 runs 15 residues. CDR1 KGHSH and CDR2 LQKENI come from the germline V gene. With V trimmed by 3 bases and J by 1 base, 4 bases remained unmatched. The CDR3 reads CASSPWTGKNTEAFF. Written as DNA, the CDR3 is TGTGCCAGCTCACCCTGGACAGGGAAGAACACTGAAGCTTTCTTT.

The V call is TRBV29-1, the J call TRBJ1-6; 9 bases align to TRBD1. CDR1 and CDR2 (germline): SQVTM, ANQGSEA. The CDR3 loop spans 13 amino acids. The ends lost 6 bases at V and 7 bases at J; junction bases unmatched: 4. The CDR3 here is CSVRTGENSPLHF. CDR3 DNA sequence: TGCAGCGTCCGGACAGGGGAGAATTCACCCCTCCACTTT.

This clone was seen once. The rearrangement uses TRBV5-1 and TRBJ2-3; the match to TRBD2 covers 7 bases. Germline V CDR1 and CDR2: SGHRS, YFSETQ. The V and J ends lost 4 bases and 7 bases, in that order; junction bases with no gene match: 12. The CDR3 length is 15 residues. CDR3 sequence reads: CASSEKLGGGYTQYF. In nucleotides, the CDR3 is TGCGCCAGCAGCGAAAAGCTAGGCGGGGGATATACGCAGTATTTT.